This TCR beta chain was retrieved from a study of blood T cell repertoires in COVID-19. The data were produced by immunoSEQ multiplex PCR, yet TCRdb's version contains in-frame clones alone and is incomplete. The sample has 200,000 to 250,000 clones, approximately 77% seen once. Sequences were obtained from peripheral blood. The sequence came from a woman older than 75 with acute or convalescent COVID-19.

CDR3 bases: TGTGCCAGCAGCTTAGCGAGTACGAACTGGGCTTTCTTT. It codes for CASSLASTNWAFF. The gene calls are TRBV7-2 and TRBJ1-1; D unclear. The CDR3 covers 13 residues. The V gene's germline CDR1 is SGHTA and CDR2 FQGNSA. V lost 0 bases to trimming and J lost 11 bases, with 13 bases between them.